A single sample is the source of the 8 T cell receptor beta chains below, sequenced in a study of blood T cell repertoires in COVID-19. Sequenced by immunoSEQ multiplex PCR; TCRdb stores in-frame clones only, minus some. Of roughly 250,000 clones listed, approximately 79% are singletons. The material sequenced was peripheral blood. Receptor source: a woman aged 40-49 years with active or convalescent COVID-19.

The rearrangement links TRBV18 to TRBJ1-1, with D unresolved. The germline V gene encodes CDR1 KGHSH and CDR2 LQKENI. The CDR3 is made up of 13 amino acids. Trimming shortened V by 11 bases and J by 4 bases, and 17 bases separated the two germline ends. The CDR3 loop is CAQQDGVATEAFF. The DNA for the CDR3 is TGTGCCCAGCAGGACGGGGTTGCCACTGAAGCTTTCTTT.

The gene calls are TRBV6-6 and TRBJ2-5, with D tentatively TRBD2 (6 bases). V was clipped by 9 bases and J by 2 bases, with 10 bases between them. The length of the CDR3 is 12 residues. Germline V lookup: CDR1 MNHNY, CDR2 SVGAGI (reference sequence). The DNA for the CDR3 is TGTGCCAGTTTGGGGGGACAAGAGACCCAGTACTTC. Residues: CASLGGQETQYF.

This clone was picked up a small number of times. V and J are TRBV7-9 and TRBJ2-2, with TRBD1 identical over 7 bases. CDR1 is SEHNR, CDR2 FQNEAQ, per germline (reference sequence). V was pared by 5 bases and J by 1 base, with 4 bases of the junction left unmatched. CDR3 length equals 15 residues. The CDR3 bases are TGTGCCAGCAGCCGCCGGGACAGGAACACCGGGGAGCTGTTTTTT. Translating gives CASSRRDRNTGELFF.

The J gene is TRBJ1-1, the V gene TRBV19, with 10 positions matching TRBD1. The germline CDR1 and CDR2 sequences are LNHDA and SQIVND (reference sequence). CDR3 size: 16 residues. The V segment lost 2 bases and the J segment 2 bases; nucleotides outside the gene matches: 5. The CDR3 region has the DNA TGTGCCAGTAGTATAATGGGACAGGGGTTTAACACTGAAGCTTTCTTT. It encodes CASSIMGQGFNTEAFF.

The chain combines TRBV19 with TRBJ1-1; no definite D call. Germline CDR1 reads LNHDA; CDR2 reads SQIVND (reference sequence). Trimming pared 7 bases from V and 8 bases from J, leaving 11 bases between. The CDR3 is 11 residues long. The CDR3 sequence: CASTQRVEAFF. As DNA, the CDR3 is TGTGCCAGTACACAGAGGGTGGAAGCTTTCTTT.

The chain uses TRBV5-6 and TRBJ1-5; D unclear. V was shortened by 4 bases and J by 7 bases, with 12 bases between the two germline ends. Germline V gene data show CDR1 as SGHDT and CDR2 as YYEEEE. This CDR3 has 13 amino acids. The CDR3 region is CASSRGAGQPQHF. The CDR3 bases are TGTGCCAGCAGCCGGGGAGCAGGACAGCCCCAGCATTTT.

The rearrangement joins TRBV11-2 to TRBJ2-2, with D perhaps matching TRBD2 (5 bases). V shed 2 bases and J shed 5 bases, with 12 bases lying between them. This CDR3 comprises 15 residues. CDR1 SGHAT and CDR2 FQNNGV come from the germline V gene. CDR3 protein: CASSLHARATGELFF. In DNA form, the CDR3 reads TGTGCCAGCAGCTTACATGCGAGGGCTACCGGGGAGCTGTTTTTT.

The chain has TRBV27 and TRBJ1-1; no clear D gene. The CDR3 consists of 14 residues. Germline CDR1 reads MNHEY; CDR2 reads SMNVEV (reference sequence). V lost 0 bases and J lost 2, with 7 bases in between. As DNA, the CDR3 is TGTGCCAGCAGTTTATCATGGAGAAACACTGAAGCTTTCTTT. This sequence encodes CASSLSWRNTEAFF.